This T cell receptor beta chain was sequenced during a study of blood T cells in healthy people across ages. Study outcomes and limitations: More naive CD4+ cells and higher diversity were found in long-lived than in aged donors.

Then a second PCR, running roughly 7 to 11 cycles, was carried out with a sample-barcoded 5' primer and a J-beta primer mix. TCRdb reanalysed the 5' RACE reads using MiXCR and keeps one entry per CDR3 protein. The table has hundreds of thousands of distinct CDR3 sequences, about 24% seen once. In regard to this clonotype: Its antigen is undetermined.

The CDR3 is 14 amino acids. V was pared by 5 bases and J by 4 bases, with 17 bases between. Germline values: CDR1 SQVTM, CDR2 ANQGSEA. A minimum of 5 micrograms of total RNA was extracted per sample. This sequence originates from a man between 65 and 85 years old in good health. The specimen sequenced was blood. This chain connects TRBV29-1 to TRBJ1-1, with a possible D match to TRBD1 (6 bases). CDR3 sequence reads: CSVLRDAGVTEAFF. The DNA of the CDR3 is TGCAGCGTTTTGAGGGATGCAGGGGTCACTGAAGCTTTCTTT.